Listed here are 10 T cell receptor beta chains from one sample, sequenced in a study of blood T cell repertoires in COVID-19. This table comes from immunoSEQ multiplex PCR, and its TCRdb copy is limited to in-frame clones, with some not included. The table has around 220,000 clones, approximately 90% seen once. The sample comprised peripheral blood. Every receptor here comes from a man in his forties or fifties with acute or convalescent COVID-19.

The chain carries TRBV7-7 and TRBJ2-5; 10 bases are shared with TRBD1. Trimming took 4 bases from V and 5 from J; bases not matched to a gene: 7. The CDR3 sequence is 15 residues long. In germline, CDR1 is SSHAT, CDR2 FNYEAQ (reference sequence). CDR3 amino acids: CASSSGQGRSETQYF. The CDR3 bases are TGTGCCAGCAGCTCGGGACAGGGGCGCAGCGAGACCCAGTACTTC.

The chain couples TRBV18 to TRBJ1-1; TRBD1 matches at 8 bases. CDR3 length equals 17 residues. With 1 base clipped from V and 5 bases from J, the junction kept 12 bases outside the gene matches. The germline CDR1 and CDR2 sequences are KGHSH and LQKENI. The CDR3 sequence is CASSPLGQGRGKTEAFF. CDR3 nucleotide sequence: TGTGCCAGCTCACCACTCGGACAGGGACGCGGGAAAACTGAAGCTTTCTTT. Together with reference TRBV18 and TRBJ1-1, the CDR3 gives the full variable domain: NAGVMQNPRHLVRRRGQEARLRCSPMKGHSHVYWYRQLPEEGLKFMVYLQKENIIDESGMPKERFSAEFPKEGPSILRIQQVVRGDSAAYFCASSPLGQGRGKTEAFFGQGTRLTVV.

This chain joins TRBV6-5 and TRBJ1-5, with D hard to call. V gave up 6 bases and J gave up 0 bases, with 6 bases separating them. This CDR3 comprises 13 residues. From germline, CDR1 is MNHEY and CDR2 SVGAGI. CDR3 in amino acids: CASRAGSNQPQHF. The CDR3 DNA reads TGTGCCAGCAGGGCAGGTAGCAATCAGCCCCAGCATTTT.

This chain uses TRBV19 with TRBJ1-2; D is possibly TRBD1 (5 bases). The CDR3 is 14 residues long. Germline lookup yields CDR1 LNHDA and CDR2 SQIVND (reference sequence). V lost 6 bases to trimming and J lost 2 bases, with 13 bases between them. The CDR3: CASSPQSGNYGYTF. In DNA, the CDR3 is TGTGCCAGTAGCCCCCAATCAGGGAACTATGGCTACACCTTC. The full variable domain, with the rest looked up from reference TRBV19 and TRBJ1-2, is DGGITQSPKYLFRKEGQNVTLSCEQNLNHDAMYWYRQDPGQGLRLIYYSQIVNDFQKGDIAEGYSVSREKKESFPLTVTSAQKNPTAFYLCASSPQSGNYGYTFGSGTRLTVV.

The V call is TRBV6-5, the J call TRBJ1-2, with a possible D match to TRBD1 (5 bases). Per the germline V gene, CDR1 is MNHEY and CDR2 is SVGAGI. This CDR3 contains 15 residues. V was cut by 2 bases and J by 0 bases, with 10 bases left in between. In DNA, the CDR3 is TGTGCCAGCAGTTACGGGGCAGATTCTAACTATGGCTACACCTTC. Its protein is CASSYGADSNYGYTF.

For this clone: The same CDR3 can be traced to other DNA sequences in this sample. The chain carries TRBV11-2 and TRBJ1-2, with a possible D match to TRBD1 (5 bases). Trimming shortened V by 1 base and J by 0 bases, and 12 bases separated the two germline ends. There are 16 residues in the CDR3. Germline-derived CDR1 and CDR2 are SGHAT and FQNNGV. CDR3 amino acids: CASSLGGGGSNYGYTF. Here the CDR3 DNA reads TGTGCCAGCAGCTTAGGGGGGGGAGGTTCTAACTATGGCTACACCTTC.

This chain links TRBV27 with TRBJ1-6, with TRBD1 as a possible D gene (5 bases). The CDR3 has 18 residues. Germline V lookup: CDR1 MNHEY, CDR2 SMNVEV (reference sequence). The CDR3 here is CPTAVARTTSSYNSPLHF. CDR3 DNA: TGTCCTACAGCAGTGGCCCGGACAACGAGCTCCTATAATTCACCCCTCCACTTT.

The V call is TRBV19, the J call TRBJ2-1, with 10 bases aligning to TRBD1. The CDR3 is made up of 14 amino acids. The ends lost 5 bases at V and 7 bases at J; junction bases unmatched: 5. Germline CDR1 reads LNHDA; CDR2 reads SQIVND (reference sequence). Here the CDR3 DNA reads TGTGCCAGTAGTCCTGGGACAGGGGAGAATGAGCAGTTCTTC. It yields the protein CASSPGTGENEQFF.

The V gene is TRBV30, the J gene TRBJ1-3; 7 bases are shared with TRBD1. Trimming at V came to 3 bases and at J to 3 bases, leaving 8 bases not matched to a gene. Germline-derived CDR1 and CDR2 are GTSNPN and SVGIG (reference sequence). This CDR3 is built from 15 residues. CDR3 region: CAWSSKRGLGNTIYF. The CDR3 coding sequence is TGTGCCTGGAGCTCAAAAAGGGGGCTTGGAAACACCATATATTTT.

This clone was recorded only once. The CDR3 nucleotides are TGTGCCAGCAAACAGGAAACGAACACTGAAGCTTTCTTT. Amino acids: CASKQETNTEAFF. The rearrangement links TRBV2 to TRBJ1-1; D possibly corresponds to TRBD1 (5 bases). Trimming took 7 bases from V and 1 from J, leaving 10 bases between them. The CDR3 is 13 residues long. The germline V gene encodes CDR1 SNHLY and CDR2 FYNNEI. Full variable domain (rest looked up from reference TRBV2 and TRBJ1-1): EPEVTQTPSHQVTQMGQEVILRCVPISNHLYFYWYRQILGQKVEFLVSFYNNEISEKSEIFDDQFSVERPDGSNFTLKIRSTKLEDSAMYFCASKQETNTEAFFGQGTRLTVV.